One sample yielded the 18 T cell receptor beta chains listed below, sequenced in a study of blood T cell repertoires in COVID-19. Measured with immunoSEQ multiplex PCR; TCRdb has only the in-frame clones, and not every one. The table records approximately 220,000 clones, around nine tenths of them present only once. The sequencing input was peripheral blood. The origin of the receptors is a man between 60 and 75 years old with acute or convalescent COVID-19.

V usage is TRBV20-1 and J usage is TRBJ2-2; no clear D. Trimming took 4 bases from V and 6 from J, leaving 6 bases between them. The CDR3 consists of 11 residues. Germline V gives CDR1 DFQATT, CDR2 SNEGSKA (reference sequence). The CDR3 region has the DNA TGCAGTGCTAATAGAGCCGGGGAGCTGTTTTTT. Translated: CSANRAGELFF.

This rearrangement joins TRBV10-2 to TRBJ2-7; D ambiguous. The germline V gene encodes CDR1 WSHSY and CDR2 SAAADI. This CDR3 has 13 residues. Trimming removed 1 base at V and 0 bases at J, with 4 bases between. In nucleotides, the CDR3 is TGCGCCAGCAGTGAGTTAGCCTCCTACGAGCAGTACTTC. Residues: CASSELASYEQYF.

The gene calls are TRBV18 and TRBJ1-2; TRBD1 might be the D (5 bases). The CDR3 totals 15 residues. V lost 4 bases, J lost 0 bases, and 12 bases lay in between. Germline assignment: CDR1 KGHSH and CDR2 LQKENI. The CDR3 sequence is CASSQLQGANYGYTF. The DNA of the CDR3 is TGTGCCAGCTCACAGCTCCAAGGGGCTAACTATGGCTACACCTTC. Full variable domain (missing parts from reference TRBV18 and TRBJ1-2): NAGVMQNPRHLVRRRGQEARLRCSPMKGHSHVYWYRQLPEEGLKFMVYLQKENIIDESGMPKERFSAEFPKEGPSILRIQQVVRGDSAAYFCASSQLQGANYGYTFGSGTRLTVV.

The chain couples TRBV5-1 to TRBJ1-1; D is ambiguous. This CDR3 is built from 14 residues. Trimming took off 4 bases at V and 1 base at J, with 11 bases between the two ends. Germline V gene data show CDR1 as SGHRS and CDR2 as YFSETQ. CDR3 protein: CASSPAVANTEAFF. As DNA, the CDR3 is TGCGCCAGCAGCCCGGCGGTGGCGAACACTGAAGCTTTCTTT.

This chain uses TRBV19 with TRBJ2-2, with 8 bases lining up with TRBD1. This CDR3 is built from 15 residues. The J segment lost 4 bases and the V segment lost 4 bases, leaving 5 bases of the junction unmatched. The germline gives CDR1 LNHDA, CDR2 SQIVND (reference sequence). This CDR3 is CASSTGQGSTGELFF. CDR3 bases: TGTGCCAGTAGTACAGGACAGGGATCCACCGGGGAGCTGTTTTTT. Based on the CDR3 plus reference TRBV19 and TRBJ2-2, the full variable domain is DGGITQSPKYLFRKEGQNVTLSCEQNLNHDAMYWYRQDPGQGLRLIYYSQIVNDFQKGDIAEGYSVSREKKESFPLTVTSAQKNPTAFYLCASSTGQGSTGELFFGEGSRLTVL.

The chain has TRBV5-1 and TRBJ1-4; no firm D call. This CDR3 has 15 residues. V lost 0 bases, J lost 4 bases, and 10 bases lay in between. The V gene's germline CDR1 is SGHRS and CDR2 YFSETQ. The CDR3 sequence: CASSLEGRGNEKLFF. In DNA, the CDR3 is TGCGCCAGCAGCTTGGAGGGCCGGGGTAATGAAAAACTGTTTTTT.

The table lists this clone with many counts. This chain's CDR3 is CASSRGDSPLHF. The CDR3 DNA is TGTGCCAGCAGCCGGGGGGATTCACCCCTCCACTTT. The genes are TRBV7-9 and TRBJ1-6; tentative D call: TRBD1 (5 bases). This CDR3 spans 12 amino acids. CDR1 and CDR2 from the germline V gene are SEHNR and FQNEAQ (reference sequence). The V gene lost 5 bases and the J gene lost 8 bases, with 7 bases spanning the gap.

J is TRBJ2-7 and V is TRBV6-2 or TRBV6-3, with TRBD1 identical over 9 bases. The germline CDR1 and CDR2 sequences are MNHEY and SVGEGT. The CDR3 loop spans 16 amino acids. With 6 bases clipped from V and 5 bases from J, the junction kept 14 bases outside the gene matches. The CDR3 reads CASSLGWGQGIDEQYF. For the CDR3, the DNA is TGTGCCAGCAGCTTAGGATGGGGACAGGGAATCGACGAGCAGTACTTC.

The chain has TRBV27 and TRBJ1-2; TRBD1 aligns across 7 bases. J gave up 4 bases and V 4 bases, and 12 bases lay outside the gene matches. The germline gives CDR1 MNHEY, CDR2 SMNVEV (reference sequence). CDR3 length equals 16 residues. The CDR3 bases are TGTGCCAGCAGTTCATTCCGGGACAGCAACCTCTATGGCTACACCTTC. Amino acid sequence: CASSSFRDSNLYGYTF.

This chain connects TRBV5-1 to TRBJ2-2; no firm D call. The CDR3 spans 14 residues. From germline, CDR1 is SGHRS and CDR2 YFSETQ. Trimming shortened V by 2 bases and J by 2 bases, and 7 bases separated the two germline ends. The CDR3 DNA reads as TGCGCCAGCAGCTTATACAGAAACACCGGGGAGCTGTTTTTT. Residues: CASSLYRNTGELFF.

V and J are TRBV29-1 and TRBJ1-2; 8 nucleotides align to TRBD1. J gave up 3 bases and V 7 bases, and 7 bases lay outside the gene matches. Germline V gene sequence: CDR1 SQVTM, CDR2 ANQGSEA. The CDR3 is 13 residues long. The CDR3 region has the DNA TGCAGCGACAGGACAGGGCCCTACTATGGCTACACCTTC. Its protein is CSDRTGPYYGYTF. The full variable domain, with the rest looked up from reference TRBV29-1 and TRBJ1-2, is SAVISQKPSRDICQRGTSLTIQCQVDSQVTMMFWYRQQPGQSLTLIATANQGSEATYESGFVIDKFPISRPNLTFSTLTVSNMSPEDSSIYLCSDRTGPYYGYTFGSGTRLTVV.

This chain joins TRBV20-1 and TRBJ2-7; 14 bases map to TRBD2. Per the germline V gene, CDR1 is DFQATT and CDR2 is SNEGSKA (reference sequence). The CDR3 covers 17 residues. Germline trimming cut 3 bases from V and 4 bases from J; bases unmatched to any gene: 11. The CDR3 spells CSASAPTSGGARYEQYF. The DNA of the CDR3 is TGCAGTGCTAGTGCCCCGACTAGCGGGGGGGCCCGATACGAGCAGTACTTC.

This chain links TRBV5-6 with TRBJ1-3, with D hard to call. Trimming left V 4 bases short and J 0 bases short, with 5 bases between. CDR3 length: 13 residues. CDR1 SGHDT and CDR2 YYEEEE come from the germline V gene. The DNA of the CDR3 is TGTGCCAGCAGCCTGTCCTCTGGAAACACCATATATTTT. Translated, it gives CASSLSSGNTIYF.

V usage is TRBV24-1 and J usage is TRBJ1-4; no firm D call. This CDR3 region has 13 residues. Trimming removed 0 bases from V and 9 bases from J, with 7 bases in between. CDR1 is KGHDR, CDR2 SFDVKD, per germline. The CDR3 nucleotides read TGTGCCACCAGTGATTTGGCCGGGAAAAAACTGTTTTTT. Its translation: CATSDLAGKKLFF.

V is TRBV7-9 and J is TRBJ1-1, with TRBD1 matching 12 bases. Germline lookup yields CDR1 SEHNR and CDR2 FQNEAQ (reference sequence). The CDR3 consists of 19 residues. The V and J ends lost 1 base and 2 bases, in that order; junction bases with no gene match: 11. CDR3 sequence (DNA): TGTGCCAGCAGCTTAGGTCCGGGACAGGGGGCCCGATCTAACACTGAAGCTTTCTTT. This encodes CASSLGPGQGARSNTEAFF.

This chain connects TRBV6-5 to TRBJ1-3; perhaps TRBD1 as D (5 bases). CDR1 MNHEY and CDR2 SVGAGI come from the germline V gene. V lost 0 bases to trimming and J lost 7 bases, with 7 bases between them. The CDR3 totals 13 residues. The CDR3 nucleotides read TGTGCCAGCAGTTACTCCACAGGCAACACCATATATTTT. This codes for CASSYSTGNTIYF.

The genes are TRBV7-9 and TRBJ2-5, with D possibly matching TRBD2 (6 bases). The CDR3 spans 15 residues. V shed 0 bases and J shed 5 bases, with 13 bases lying between them. Looked up from germline, CDR1 is SEHNR and CDR2 is FQNEAQ (reference sequence). The CDR3 DNA follows: TGTGCCAGCAGCTTAGCTGTGGGGCGGGATGAGACCCAGTACTTC. Encoded protein: CASSLAVGRDETQYF. The complete variable domain, with remaining parts taken from reference TRBV7-9 and TRBJ2-5, reads DTGVSQNPRHKITKRGQNVTFRCDPISEHNRLYWYRQTLGQGPEFLTYFQNEAQLEKSRLLSDRFSAERPKGSFSTLEIQRTEQGDSAMYLCASSLAVGRDETQYFGPGTRLLVL.

The chain links TRBV14 to TRBJ2-7; D not certain. V was shortened by 0 bases and J by 3 bases, with 6 bases between the two germline ends. Germline lookup yields CDR1 SGHDN and CDR2 FVKESK. This CDR3 is built from 13 residues. The CDR3, as DNA: TGTGCCAGCAGCCAAGATCACGGCTACGAGCAGTACTTC. Translating gives CASSQDHGYEQYF.